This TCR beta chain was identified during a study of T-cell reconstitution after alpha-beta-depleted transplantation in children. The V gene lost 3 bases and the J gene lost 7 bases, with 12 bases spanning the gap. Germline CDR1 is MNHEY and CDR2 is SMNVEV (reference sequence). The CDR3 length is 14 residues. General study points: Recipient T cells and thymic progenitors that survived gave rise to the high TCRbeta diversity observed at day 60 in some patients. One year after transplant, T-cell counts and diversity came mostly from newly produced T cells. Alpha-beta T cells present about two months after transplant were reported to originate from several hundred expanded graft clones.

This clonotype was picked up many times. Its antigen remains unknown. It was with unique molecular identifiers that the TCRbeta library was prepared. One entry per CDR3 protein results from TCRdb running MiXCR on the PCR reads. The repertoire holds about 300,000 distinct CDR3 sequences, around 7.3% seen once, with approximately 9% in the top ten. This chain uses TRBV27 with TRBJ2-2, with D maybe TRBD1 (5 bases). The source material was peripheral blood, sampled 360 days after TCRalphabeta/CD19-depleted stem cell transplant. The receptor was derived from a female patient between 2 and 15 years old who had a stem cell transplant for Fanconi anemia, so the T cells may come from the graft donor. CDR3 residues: CASSFLGHVGELFF. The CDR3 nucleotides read TGTGCCAGCAGTTTTCTGGGGCACGTCGGGGAGCTGTTTTTT.